A selection of T cell receptor beta chains follows, all from one sample in a study of T-cell reconstitution after alpha-beta-depleted transplantation in children. TCRdb reprocessed the PCR reads with MiXCR, giving one entry per CDR3 protein. The sample shows approximately 500,000 distinct CDR3 sequences, roughly 30% of them seen only once. The source material was PBMCs, sampled before TCRalphabeta/CD19-depleted stem cell transplant. The receptors originated from a boy younger than two with Wiskott-Aldrich syndrome, due to receive a stem cell transplant. Both conserved end residues are part of each CDR3. A D gene is named only where the DNA matches it firmly. Size is omitted from some rows. Given values are once, few, many or a class for expanded clones.

J gene | D gene | clone size | V gene | CDR3 DNA | CDR3 protein
TRBJ1-1 | NA | NA | TRBV11-2 | TGTGCCAGCAGCTTGTTTTGGCAGGGATACCTTACGAACACTGAAGCTTTCTTT | CASSLFWQGYLTNTEAFF
TRBJ2-7 | NA | few | TRBV29-1 | TGCAGCGCCGGGGACTTCGACGAGCAGTACTTC | CSAGDFDEQYF
TRBJ2-1 | NA | many | TRBV20-1 | TGCAGTGGTCTGTGGGGCCGGACAGCGGGATCCTACAATGAGCAGTTCTTC | CSGLWGRTAGSYNEQFF
TRBJ2-1 | NA | NA | TRBV7-2 | TGTGCCAGCAGCTTATTCGTTGGGTACAATGAGCAGTTCTTC | CASSLFVGYNEQFF
TRBJ1-6 | NA | few | TRBV20-1 | TGCAGTGCTAGAGATGGGGCAGTTTATAATTCACCCCTCCACTTT | CSARDGAVYNSPLHF
TRBJ1-3 | NA | NA | TRBV20-1 | TGCAGTGCTAGTGCACCGGGAGCTCTCGTATATTTT | CSASAPGALVYF
TRBJ2-7 | NA | few | TRBV7-9 | TGTGCCAGCAGCGCAACGGAAGTCGGGGAGCAGTACTTC | CASSATEVGEQYF
TRBJ1-2 | NA | NA | TRBV6-1 | TGTGCCAGCAGCCCATTTTCCGGGACGTCTAACTATGGCTACACCTTC | CASSPFSGTSNYGYTF
TRBJ2-2 | TRBD1 | NA | TRBV25-1 | TGTGCCAGCAGTGAATTATATACAGGGGTCGCGAACACCGGGGAGCTGTTTTTT | CASSELYTGVANTGELFF
TRBJ2-2 | TRBD2 | many | TRBV10-3 | TGTGCCATCAGTGAGGCTAGCGGGAGCACCTTTAACACCGGGGAGCTGTTTTTT | CAISEASGSTFNTGELFF
TRBJ2-2 | NA | many | TRBV5-1 | TGCGCCACCCGACCGGCAGGGATGAACGGGGAGCTGTTTTTT | CATRPAGMNGELFF